What follows are 8 T cell receptor beta chains derived from one specimen sequenced in a study of shared clonotypes between healthy human individuals. Only in-frame clones appear in the TCRdb table, and some are missing; sequencing was by immunoSEQ multiplex PCR. The sample includes around 600,000 clones, more than 95% of them seen just once. Sequencing used naive CD4+ T cells sorted from blood. Documented subset: CD45RA+ positively selected. The receptors originated from a woman younger than 45 in good health.

This chain links TRBV28 with TRBJ2-5; unclear D gene. The DNA end is more similar to TRBJ2-7, so the J call may be wrong. The CDR3 contains 14 residues. Germline CDR1 reads MDHEN; CDR2 reads SYDVKM. The CDR3 sequence is CASSLSYSSYEQYF. The CDR3, as DNA: TGTGCCAGCAGTTTGAGTTATTCATCCTACGAGCAGTACTTC.

This chain joins TRBV9 and TRBJ2-6; no reliable D call. Between the trimmed V and J ends, which lost 0 bases and 0 bases, there was a span of 4 bases. The germline gives CDR1 SGDLS, CDR2 YYNGEE. The CDR3 is 15 amino acids. CDR3 bases: TGTGCCAGCAGCGTAGGGAGCTCTGGGGCCAACGTCCTGACTTTC. Translation: CASSVGSSGANVLTF.

The chain couples TRBV6-4 to TRBJ2-5; D is possibly TRBD1 (6 bases). V was clipped by 6 bases and J by 7 bases, with 15 bases between them. This CDR3 region has 13 residues. Per the germline V gene, CDR1 is MRHNA and CDR2 is SNTAGT. The CDR3 loop reads CASSFERGRTQYF. In DNA form, the CDR3 reads TGTGCCAGCAGCTTTGAGAGGGGGAGGACCCAGTACTTC.

CDR3 nucleotide sequence: TGTGCCTGGACCCGACAGGGCAGCCAAGAGACCCAGTACTTC. It translates to CAWTRQGSQETQYF. The chain employs TRBV30 and TRBJ2-5, with 7 positions matching TRBD1. Trimming at V came to 4 bases and at J to 1 base, leaving 6 bases not matched to a gene. The CDR3 is 14 amino acids. The germline V gene has CDR1 GTSNPN and CDR2 SVGIG (reference sequence).

V usage is TRBV28 and J usage is TRBJ2-1, with D unresolved. CDR1 and CDR2 (germline): MDHEN, SYDVKM. The V end was cut by 11 bases, the J end by 6 bases, with 20 bases between. The CDR3 is 14 residues long. CDR3 sequence reads: CAHLASGYPNEQFF. CDR3 nucleotide sequence: TGTGCCCACCTCGCGAGTGGGTACCCCAATGAGCAGTTCTTC.

Only one count was recorded for this clone. V gene TRBV6-6 combines with J gene TRBJ1-2, with 7 nucleotides matching TRBD1. Germline trimming cut 5 bases from V and 4 bases from J; bases unmatched to any gene: 7. Germline V gene data show CDR1 as MNHNY and CDR2 as SVGAGI (reference sequence). CDR3 length equals 14 residues. In DNA, the CDR3 is TGTGCCAGCAGTCGGACAGGAGGCGGCTATGGCTACACCTTC. Its translation: CASSRTGGGYGYTF.

This clone has only a few counts. This rearrangement joins TRBV11-2 to TRBJ2-1, with 15 bases fitting TRBD2. The trim removed 4 bases at V and 2 bases at J, leaving 6 bases unmatched. The CDR3 runs 18 residues. Germline-derived CDR1 and CDR2 are SGHAT and FQNNGV. The CDR3 nucleotides are TGTGCCAGCAGCTCCCCTGGACTAGCGGGAGGGACCTACAATGAGCAGTTCTTC. This gives the protein CASSSPGLAGGTYNEQFF.

CDR3 loop: CASSFHGTAYEQYF. The DNA of the CDR3 is TGTGCCAGCAGTTTCCACGGGACAGCCTACGAGCAGTACTTC. The chain couples TRBV27 to TRBJ2-7; 7 positions match TRBD1. The CDR3 is made up of 14 amino acids. Trimming at V came to 3 bases and at J to 2 bases, leaving 4 bases not matched to a gene. The germline V gene encodes CDR1 MNHEY and CDR2 SMNVEV (reference sequence).